The present TCR beta chain was sequenced within a study of blood T cells in healthy people across ages. Study-level findings and limits: Higher diversity and more naive CD4+ cells were features of long-lived donors, compared to aged donors. Across the age range, TCR beta diversity per million T cells fell in a roughly linear way.

A second PCR of roughly 7 to 11 cycles used a sample-barcoded 5' primer and a J-beta primer mix. The study obtained at least 3 million CDR3-containing paired-end reads from every sample. TCRdb used MiXCR to reprocess the 5' RACE reads, holding one entry per CDR3 protein. Of 720,000 or so distinct CDR3 sequences in the sample, approximately 40% are singletons; the top ten hold about 30%. As concerns this clonotype: The antigen remains undetermined.

J was trimmed by 6 bases and V by 1 base; bases with no gene match: 5. The germline V gene has CDR1 DFQATT and CDR2 SNEGSKA (reference sequence). The CDR3 extends over 14 amino acids. The sequencing input was blood. This rearrangement joins TRBV20-1 to TRBJ1-5; the match to TRBD1 covers 8 bases. The receptor comes from an elderly man in good health. Written as DNA, the CDR3 is TGCAGTGCTAGAGCCGGGACAGGCACTCAGCCCCAGCATTTT. It specifies CSARAGTGTQPQHF.